Following are 8 T cell receptor beta chains from one sample sequenced in a study of cytotoxic CD8 clonotypes in ibrutinib-treated CLL. The data were produced by immunoSEQ multiplex PCR, yet TCRdb's version contains in-frame clones alone and is incomplete. Here the sample spans fewer than 25,000 clones, roughly 70% being singletons. Sequencing used PBMCs, obtained after 24 months of ibrutinib treatment. The source of these receptors is a human donor with chronic lymphocytic leukemia.

This clone was observed a single time. The CDR3 nucleotides are TGTGCCAGCAGTTCCTTCTGGAGGGCTACCGGGGAGCTGTTTTTT. It specifies CASSSFWRATGELFF. This chain connects TRBV28 to TRBJ2-2; D possibly corresponds to TRBD2 (6 bases). V dropped 4 bases and J dropped 5 bases, with 14 bases sitting between them. Germline loops: CDR1 MDHEN, CDR2 SYDVKM. The CDR3 consists of 15 residues.

This chain links TRBV5-6 with TRBJ2-7; perhaps TRBD1 as D (6 bases). Per the germline V gene, CDR1 is SGHDT and CDR2 is YYEEEE. CDR3 length: 14 amino acids. The V and J ends lost 0 bases and 0 bases respectively, with 7 bases between them. DNA for the CDR3: TGTGCCAGCAGCTTGGAACAGGGCTCCTACGAGCAGTACTTC. This gives the protein CASSLEQGSYEQYF.

CDR3 region: CASSRLNRDGQPQHF. The CDR3 coding sequence is TGTGCCAGCAGCCGACTCAACAGGGATGGGCAGCCCCAGCATTTT. The V gene is TRBV7-9, the J gene TRBJ1-5, with D tentatively TRBD1 (6 bases). The CDR3 runs 15 residues. The V end lost 5 bases, the J end lost 7 bases, and 18 bases lay between the germline ends. From germline, CDR1 is SEHNR and CDR2 FQNEAQ (reference sequence).

This clone has only one observation. This sequence joins TRBV19 and TRBJ2-3; tentative D call: TRBD1 (6 bases). CDR3 length equals 13 residues. V lost 1 base, J lost 6 bases, and 8 bases lay in between. Germline V lookup: CDR1 LNHDA, CDR2 SQIVND (reference sequence). CDR3 region: CASSIGDTDTQYF. Here the CDR3 DNA reads TGTGCCAGTAGTATAGGGGACACTGATACGCAGTATTTT.

The gene calls are TRBV18 and TRBJ1-1, with a tentative D call TRBD1 (5 bases). Trimming took off 2 bases at V and 3 bases at J, with 10 bases between the two ends. Germline-derived CDR1 and CDR2 are KGHSH and LQKENI. CDR3 length: 14 residues. This chain's CDR3 is CASSPRRGDTEAFF. The CDR3, as DNA: TGTGCCAGCTCACCAAGAAGAGGGGACACTGAAGCTTTCTTT.

This rearrangement joins TRBV5-4 to TRBJ1-2, with a weak D call TRBD1 (5 bases). The germline CDR1 and CDR2 sequences are SGHNT and YYREEE (reference sequence). CDR3 length equals 14 residues. Trimming took 4 bases from V and 0 from J, leaving 10 bases between them. This CDR3 is CASSAGVTNYGYTF. The CDR3 nucleotides are TGTGCCAGCAGCGCGGGGGTAACTAACTATGGCTACACCTTC.

V is TRBV19 and J is TRBJ2-3; possibly TRBD1 or TRBD2 for D (6 bases each). CDR1 LNHDA and CDR2 SQIVND come from the germline V gene (reference sequence). Trimming pared 3 bases from V and 1 base from J, leaving 8 bases between. The length of the CDR3 is 14 residues. CDR3 sequence reads: CASSIGGRTDTQYF. CDR3 bases: TGTGCCAGTAGTATCGGGGGCCGCACAGATACGCAGTATTTT.

The rearrangement uses TRBV5-4 and TRBJ2-7; TRBD1 agrees at 8 bases. The CDR3 runs 14 residues. Germline V gene sequence: CDR1 SGHNT, CDR2 YYREEE (reference sequence). After removal of 0 bases from V and 3 bases from J, the junction contained 2 bases not matched to a gene. The CDR3 nucleotides read TGTGCCAGCAGCTTGGTAGGGACAGGCTACGAGCAGTACTTC. It yields the protein CASSLVGTGYEQYF.